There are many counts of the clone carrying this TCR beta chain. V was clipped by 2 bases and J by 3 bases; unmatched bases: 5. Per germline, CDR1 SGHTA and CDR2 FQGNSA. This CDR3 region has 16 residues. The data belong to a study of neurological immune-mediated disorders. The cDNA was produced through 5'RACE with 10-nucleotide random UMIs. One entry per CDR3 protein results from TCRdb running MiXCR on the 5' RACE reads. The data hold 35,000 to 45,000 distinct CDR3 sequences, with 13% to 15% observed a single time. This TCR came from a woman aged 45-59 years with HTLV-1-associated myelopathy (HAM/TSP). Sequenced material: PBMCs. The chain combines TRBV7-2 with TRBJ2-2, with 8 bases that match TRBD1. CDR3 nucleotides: TGTGCCAGCAGCTTAAGCGGACAGGGTTACACCGGGGAGCTGTTTTTT. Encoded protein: CASSLSGQGYTGELFF. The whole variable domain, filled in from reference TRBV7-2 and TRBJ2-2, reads GAGVSQSPSNKVTEKGKDVELRCDPISGHTALYWYRQSLGQGLEFLIYFQGNSAPDKSGLPSDRFSAERTGGSVSTLTIQRTQQEDSAVYLCASSLSGQGYTGELFFGEGSRLTVL.